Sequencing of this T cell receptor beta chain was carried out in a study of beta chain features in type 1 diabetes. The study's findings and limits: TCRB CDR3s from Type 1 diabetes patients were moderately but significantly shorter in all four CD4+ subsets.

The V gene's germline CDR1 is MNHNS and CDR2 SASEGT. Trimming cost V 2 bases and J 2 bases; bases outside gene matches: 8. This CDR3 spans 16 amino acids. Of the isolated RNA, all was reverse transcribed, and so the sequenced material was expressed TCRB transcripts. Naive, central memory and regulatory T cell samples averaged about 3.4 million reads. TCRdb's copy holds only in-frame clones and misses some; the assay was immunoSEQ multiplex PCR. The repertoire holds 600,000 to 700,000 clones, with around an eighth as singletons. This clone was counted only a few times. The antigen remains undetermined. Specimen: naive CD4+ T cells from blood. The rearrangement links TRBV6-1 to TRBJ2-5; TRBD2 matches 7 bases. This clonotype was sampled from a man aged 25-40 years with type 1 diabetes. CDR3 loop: CASSESPAGYQETQYF. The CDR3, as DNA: TGTGCCAGCAGTGAATCCCCAGCGGGGTATCAAGAGACCCAGTACTTC.